A selection of T cell receptor beta chains follows, all from one sample in a study of T cells in localized non-small cell lung cancer. Repertoires were generated with immunoSEQ multiplex PCR, while TCRdb's copy carries only in-frame clones and drops some. The profile shows 53,000 or so clones, roughly 84% of them singletons. The starting material was peripheral blood mononuclear cells, obtained before any cancer treatment. These receptor sequences come from a man between 40 and 70 years old with stage III lung adenocarcinoma. Both conserved end residues are part of each CDR3. Each record gives: D gene, clone size, J gene, V gene, CDR3 protein, CDR3 DNA. The D gene is left open where the match is weak. Clone size is stated in some rows and not others, as once, few, many or a class when expanded.

>-|-|TRBJ1-5|TRBV9
CASSVGDIEQPQHF
TGTGCCAGCAGCGTAGGGGACATAGAACAGCCCCAGCATTTT
>TRBD1|-|TRBJ2-3|TRBV13
CASSSMQPGQGIDTQYF
TGTGCCAGCAGCTCGATGCAACCGGGACAGGGAATAGATACGCAGTATTTT
>TRBD1|once|TRBJ1-4|TRBV4-2
CASSQEGGQGSEKLFF
TGTGCCAGCAGCCAAGAGGGGGGACAGGGAAGTGAAAAACTGTTTTTT
>-|few|TRBJ2-1|TRBV21-1
CASRIRGQDFYNEQFF
TGTGCCAGCAGGATACGCGGGCAGGATTTCTACAATGAGCAGTTCTTC
>-|-|TRBJ1-2|TRBV5-4
CASSSEGHTNYGYTF
TGTGCCAGCAGCTCCGAGGGCCATACTAACTATGGCTACACCTTC
>-|once|TRBJ1-1|TRBV6-1
CASSRAFMDTEAFF
TGTGCCAGCAGTCGGGCTTTCATGGACACTGAAGCTTTCTTT
>-|-|TRBJ1-3|TRBV28
CASSLKGNTIYF
TGTGCCAGCAGTTTAAAGGGAAACACCATATATTTT
>-|-|TRBJ2-7|TRBV15
CATSAYTDYEQYF
TGTGCCACCAGCGCCTACACAGACTACGAGCAGTACTTC
>-|-|TRBJ2-3|TRBV7-2
CASSLDGAADTQYF
TGTGCCAGCAGCTTAGATGGGGCAGCAGATACGCAGTATTTT
>-|-|TRBJ2-5|TRBV11-3
CASSLDSSETQYF
TGTGCCAGCAGCTTAGATAGCTCAGAGACCCAGTACTTC
>-|-|TRBJ2-7|TRBV5-1
CASSSGGAYEQYF
TGCGCCAGCAGCTCGGGGGGCGCCTACGAGCAGTACTTC
>TRBD2|-|TRBJ2-1|TRBV9
CASSAKLAETYNEQFF
TGTGCCAGCAGCGCCAAACTAGCGGAGACCTACAATGAGCAGTTCTTC
>-|once|TRBJ1-2|TRBV12-5
CASGLDRVGGYTF
TGTGCTAGTGGTTTGGACCGGGTCGGTGGCTACACCTTC
>-|-|TRBJ2-5|TRBV14
CASSQLQETQYF
TGTGCCAGCAGCCAACTACAAGAGACCCAGTACTTC
>TRBD1|-|TRBJ2-3|TRBV7-2
CASSSTGADTQYF
TGTGCCAGCAGCTCTACAGGGGCAGATACGCAGTATTTT
>-|-|TRBJ1-5|TRBV30
CAWGGKGQQPQHF
TGTGCCTGGGGGGGTAAGGGTCAGCAGCCCCAGCATTTT
>-|-|TRBJ2-7|TRBV5-1
CASSLADNRAEQYF
TGCGCCAGCAGCTTGGCGGACAACAGGGCCGAGCAGTACTTC
>-|-|TRBJ2-2|TRBV11-3
CASSFRNTGELFF
TGTGCCAGCAGCTTCAGGAACACCGGGGAGCTGTTTTTT
>-|-|TRBJ2-1|TRBV5-1
CASIDGTNYNEQFF
TGCGCCAGCATAGACGGGACCAACTACAATGAGCAGTTCTTC
>TRBD2|-|TRBJ2-5|TRBV30
CAWKRLAGGRSETQYF
TGTGCCTGGAAGCGTCTAGCGGGAGGGAGGTCGGAGACCCAGTACTTC
>-|-|TRBJ1-6|TRBV25-1
CASSEMGVGFGHSPLHF
TGTGCCAGCAGTGAAATGGGCGTGGGATTTGGTCATTCACCCCTCCACTTT
>TRBD1|-|TRBJ1-5|TRBV5-1
CASSLTPNRGSGNQPQHF
TGCGCCAGCAGCTTGACCCCGAACAGGGGCTCGGGTAATCAGCCCCAGCATTTT
>TRBD2|-|TRBJ2-2|TRBV19
CASSIGGGFDPDTGELFF
TGTGCCAGTAGTATAGGGGGGGGGTTTGACCCCGACACCGGGGAGCTGTTTTTT
>-|-|TRBJ1-4|TRBV7-8
CASSLVVAGEKLFF
TGTGCCAGCAGCTTAGTGGTGGCCGGTGAAAAACTGTTTTTT
>TRBD1|once|TRBJ2-7|TRBV7-9
CASSDRGTYEQYF
TGTGCCAGCAGCGACAGGGGAACCTACGAGCAGTACTTC
>-|-|TRBJ2-3|TRBV27
CASSGGHTRGPPDTQYF
TGTGCCAGCAGTGGGGGGCATACGAGAGGGCCCCCAGATACGCAGTATTTT
>-|-|TRBJ2-1|TRBV2
CASSVERDNEQFF
TGTGCCAGCAGTGTAGAGCGGGACAATGAGCAGTTCTTC
>-|-|TRBJ2-3|TRBV9
CASSGGLSMSTDTQYF
TGTGCCAGCAGCGGAGGCCTGTCGATGAGCACAGATACGCAGTATTTT
>-|-|TRBJ2-2|TRBV4-3
CASSLGGPGGELFF
TGCGCCAGCAGCCTGGGGGGGCCAGGAGGGGAGCTGTTTTTT
>-|-|TRBJ2-5|TRBV6-5
CASTERGPRETQYF
TGTGCCAGCACCGAACGAGGTCCGAGGGAGACCCAGTACTTC
>-|-|TRBJ1-1|TRBV6-5
CASSLGGASEAFF
TGTGCCAGCAGTCTCGGGGGGGCCTCTGAAGCTTTCTTT
>TRBD2|-|TRBJ2-1|TRBV5-8
CASSLPGLAGEFEQFF
TGTGCCAGCAGCTTACCGGGACTAGCGGGAGAGTTTGAGCAGTTCTTC
>TRBD1|-|TRBJ1-1|TRBV7-2
CASSFTGGRGTAEAFF
TGTGCCAGCAGCTTCACAGGGGGGAGAGGTACGGCTGAAGCTTTCTTT
>TRBD1|few|TRBJ2-7|TRBV5-1
CASRPGQGTYEQYF
TGCGCCAGCAGGCCGGGACAGGGGACCTACGAGCAGTACTTC
>TRBD2|-|TRBJ2-4|TRBV30
CAWSPGLGDIQYF
TGTGCCTGGAGCCCGGGACTAGGCGACATTCAGTACTTC